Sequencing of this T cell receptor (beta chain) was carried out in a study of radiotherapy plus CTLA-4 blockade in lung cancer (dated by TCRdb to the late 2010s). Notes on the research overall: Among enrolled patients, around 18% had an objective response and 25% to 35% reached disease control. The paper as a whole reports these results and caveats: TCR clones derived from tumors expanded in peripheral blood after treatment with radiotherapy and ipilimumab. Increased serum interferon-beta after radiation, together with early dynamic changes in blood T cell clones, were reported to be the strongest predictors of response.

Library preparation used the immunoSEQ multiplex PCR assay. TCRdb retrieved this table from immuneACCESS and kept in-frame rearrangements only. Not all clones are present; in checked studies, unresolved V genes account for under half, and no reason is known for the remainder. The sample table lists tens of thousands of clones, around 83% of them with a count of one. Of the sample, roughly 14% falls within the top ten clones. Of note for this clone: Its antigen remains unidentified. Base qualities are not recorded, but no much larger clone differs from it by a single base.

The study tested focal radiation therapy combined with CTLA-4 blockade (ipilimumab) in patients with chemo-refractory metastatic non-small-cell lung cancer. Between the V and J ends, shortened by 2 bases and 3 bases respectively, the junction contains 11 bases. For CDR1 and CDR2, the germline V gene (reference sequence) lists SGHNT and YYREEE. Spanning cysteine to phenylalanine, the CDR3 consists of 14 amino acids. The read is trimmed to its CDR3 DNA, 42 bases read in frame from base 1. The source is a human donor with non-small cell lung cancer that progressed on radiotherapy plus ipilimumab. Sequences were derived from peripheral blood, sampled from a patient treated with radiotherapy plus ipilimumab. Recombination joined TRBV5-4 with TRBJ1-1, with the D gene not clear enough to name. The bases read TGTGCCAGCAGCTTAGGCAAACTATACACTGAAGCTTTCTTT. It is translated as CASSLGKLYTEAFF.